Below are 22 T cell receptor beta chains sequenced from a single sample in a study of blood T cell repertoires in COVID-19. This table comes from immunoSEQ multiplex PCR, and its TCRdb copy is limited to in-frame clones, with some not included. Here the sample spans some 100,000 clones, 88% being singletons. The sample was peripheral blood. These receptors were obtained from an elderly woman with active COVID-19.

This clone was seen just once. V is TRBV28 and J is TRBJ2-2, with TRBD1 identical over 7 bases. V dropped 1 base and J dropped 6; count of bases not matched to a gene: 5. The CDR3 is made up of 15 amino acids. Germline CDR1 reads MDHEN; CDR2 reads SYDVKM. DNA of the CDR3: TGTGCCAGCAGTTTATCGTCAGGGGGTTCCGGGGAGCTGTTTTTT. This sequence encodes CASSLSSGGSGELFF.

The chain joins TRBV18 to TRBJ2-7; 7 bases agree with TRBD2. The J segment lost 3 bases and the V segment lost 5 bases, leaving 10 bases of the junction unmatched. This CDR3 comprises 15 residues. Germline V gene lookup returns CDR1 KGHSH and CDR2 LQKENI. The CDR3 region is CASSSGRGLLYEQYF. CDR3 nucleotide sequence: TGTGCCAGCTCATCTGGCCGGGGACTACTCTACGAGCAGTACTTC.

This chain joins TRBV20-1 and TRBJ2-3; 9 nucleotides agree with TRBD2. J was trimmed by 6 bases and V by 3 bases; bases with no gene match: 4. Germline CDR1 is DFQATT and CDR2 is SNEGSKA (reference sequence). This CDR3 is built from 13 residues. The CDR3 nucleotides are TGCAGTGCTAGTCCTAGCGGGACGGATACGCAGTATTTT. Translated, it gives CSASPSGTDTQYF.

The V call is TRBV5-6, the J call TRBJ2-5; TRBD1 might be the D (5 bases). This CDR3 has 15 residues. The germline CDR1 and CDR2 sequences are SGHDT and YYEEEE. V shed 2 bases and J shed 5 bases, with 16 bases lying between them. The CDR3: CASSFGSGRFETQYF. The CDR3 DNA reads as TGTGCCAGCAGCTTTGGGTCAGGGCGGTTTGAGACCCAGTACTTC.

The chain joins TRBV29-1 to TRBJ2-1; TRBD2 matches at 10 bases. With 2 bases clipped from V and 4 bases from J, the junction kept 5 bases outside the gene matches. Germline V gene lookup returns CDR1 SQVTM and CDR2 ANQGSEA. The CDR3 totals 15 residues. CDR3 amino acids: CSVELGLAVYNEQFF. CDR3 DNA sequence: TGCAGCGTTGAACTTGGACTAGCGGTTTACAATGAGCAGTTCTTC.

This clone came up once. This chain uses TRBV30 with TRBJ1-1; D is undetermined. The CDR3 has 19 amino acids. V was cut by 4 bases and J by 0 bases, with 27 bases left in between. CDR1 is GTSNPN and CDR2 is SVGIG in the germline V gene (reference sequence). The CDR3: CAWTPKSGVPSPMNTEAFF. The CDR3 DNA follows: TGTGCCTGGACACCTAAATCCGGGGTCCCATCCCCAATGAACACTGAAGCTTTCTTT.

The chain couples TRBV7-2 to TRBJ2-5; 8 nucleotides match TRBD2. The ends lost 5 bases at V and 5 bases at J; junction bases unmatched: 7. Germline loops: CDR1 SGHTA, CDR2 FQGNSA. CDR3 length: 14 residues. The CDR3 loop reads CASSPGGAQETQYF. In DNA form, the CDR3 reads TGTGCCAGCAGCCCCGGGGGGGCGCAGGAGACCCAGTACTTC.

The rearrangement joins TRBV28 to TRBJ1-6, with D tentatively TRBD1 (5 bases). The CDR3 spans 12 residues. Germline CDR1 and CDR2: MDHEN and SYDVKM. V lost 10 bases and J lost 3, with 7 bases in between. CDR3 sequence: CATDSYNSPLHF. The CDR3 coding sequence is TGTGCCACCGACAGCTATAATTCACCCCTCCACTTT. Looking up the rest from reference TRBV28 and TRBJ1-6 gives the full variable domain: DVKVTQSSRYLVKRTGEKVFLECVQDMDHENMFWYRQDPGLGLRLIYFSYDVKMKEKGDIPEGYSVSREKKERFSLILESASTNQTSMYLCATDSYNSPLHFGNGTRLTVT.

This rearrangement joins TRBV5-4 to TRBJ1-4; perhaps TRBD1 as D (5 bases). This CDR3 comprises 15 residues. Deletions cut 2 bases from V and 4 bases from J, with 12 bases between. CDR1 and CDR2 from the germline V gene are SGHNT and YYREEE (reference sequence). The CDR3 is CASSFGGRDNEKLFF. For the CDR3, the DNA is TGTGCCAGCAGCTTTGGCGGCAGGGATAATGAAAAACTGTTTTTT.

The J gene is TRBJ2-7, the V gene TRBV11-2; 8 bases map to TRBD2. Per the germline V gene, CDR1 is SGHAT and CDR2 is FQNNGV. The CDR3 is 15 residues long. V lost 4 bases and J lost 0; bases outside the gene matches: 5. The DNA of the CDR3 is TGTGCCAGCAGCTACTCCGGGACTAGCTCCTACGAGCAGTACTTC. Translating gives CASSYSGTSSYEQYF.

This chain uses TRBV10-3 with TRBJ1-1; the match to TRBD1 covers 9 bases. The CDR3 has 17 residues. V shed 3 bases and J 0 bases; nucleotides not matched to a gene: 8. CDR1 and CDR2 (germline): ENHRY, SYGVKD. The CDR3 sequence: CAISETTGGYVNTEAFF. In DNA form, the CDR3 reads TGTGCCATCAGTGAAACCACAGGGGGCTATGTGAACACTGAAGCTTTCTTT.

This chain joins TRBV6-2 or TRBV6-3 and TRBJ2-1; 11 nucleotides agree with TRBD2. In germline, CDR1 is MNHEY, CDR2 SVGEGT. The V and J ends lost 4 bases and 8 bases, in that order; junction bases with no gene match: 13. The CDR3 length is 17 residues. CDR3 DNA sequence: TGTGCCAGCAGTTCGCAGGTAGCGGGAGGGCACTCGGATGAGCAGTTCTTC. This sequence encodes CASSSQVAGGHSDEQFF.

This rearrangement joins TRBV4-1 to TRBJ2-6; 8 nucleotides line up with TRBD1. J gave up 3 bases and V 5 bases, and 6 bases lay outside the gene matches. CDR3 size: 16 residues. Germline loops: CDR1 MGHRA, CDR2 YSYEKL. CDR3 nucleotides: TGCGCCAGCAGCGGCCAGGGGGCAGGTGGGGCCAACGTCCTGACTTTC. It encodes CASSGQGAGGANVLTF.

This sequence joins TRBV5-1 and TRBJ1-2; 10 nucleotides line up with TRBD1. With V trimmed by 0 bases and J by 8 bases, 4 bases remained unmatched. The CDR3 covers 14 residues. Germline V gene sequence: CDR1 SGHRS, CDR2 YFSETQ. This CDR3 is CASSLVGQGGGYTF. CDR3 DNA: TGCGCCAGCAGCTTGGTAGGACAGGGGGGCGGCTACACCTTC.

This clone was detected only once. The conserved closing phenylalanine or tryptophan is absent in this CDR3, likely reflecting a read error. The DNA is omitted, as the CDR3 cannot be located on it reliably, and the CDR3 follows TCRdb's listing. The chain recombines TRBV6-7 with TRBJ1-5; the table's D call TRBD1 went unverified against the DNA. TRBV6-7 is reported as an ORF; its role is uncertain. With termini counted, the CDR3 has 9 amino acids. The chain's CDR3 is CASSSRGPG.

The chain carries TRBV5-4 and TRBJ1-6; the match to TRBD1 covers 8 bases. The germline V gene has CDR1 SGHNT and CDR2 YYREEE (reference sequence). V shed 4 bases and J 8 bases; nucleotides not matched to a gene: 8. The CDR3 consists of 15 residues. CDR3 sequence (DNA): TGTGCCAGCAGCAGAACAGGGGGTGTGGATTCACCCCTCCACTTT. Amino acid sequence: CASSRTGGVDSPLHF. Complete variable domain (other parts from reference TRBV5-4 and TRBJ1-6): ETGVTQSPTHLIKTRGQQVTLRCSSQSGHNTVSWYQQALGQGPQFIFQYYREEENGRGNFPPRFSGLQFPNYSSELNVNALELDDSALYLCASSRTGGVDSPLHFGNGTRLTVT.

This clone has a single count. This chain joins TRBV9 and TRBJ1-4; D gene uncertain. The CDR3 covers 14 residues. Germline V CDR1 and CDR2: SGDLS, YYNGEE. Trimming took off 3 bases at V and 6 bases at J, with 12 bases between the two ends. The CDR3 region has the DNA TGTGCCAGCAGCGCCGGGTTAGGATATGAAAAACTGTTTTTT. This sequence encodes CASSAGLGYEKLFF.

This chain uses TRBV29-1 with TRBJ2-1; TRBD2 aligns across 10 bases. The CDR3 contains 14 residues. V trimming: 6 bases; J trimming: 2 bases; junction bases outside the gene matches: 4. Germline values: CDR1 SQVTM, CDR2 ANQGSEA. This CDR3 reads CSVRTSGTYNEQFF. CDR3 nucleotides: TGCAGCGTGCGGACTAGCGGAACCTACAATGAGCAGTTCTTC.

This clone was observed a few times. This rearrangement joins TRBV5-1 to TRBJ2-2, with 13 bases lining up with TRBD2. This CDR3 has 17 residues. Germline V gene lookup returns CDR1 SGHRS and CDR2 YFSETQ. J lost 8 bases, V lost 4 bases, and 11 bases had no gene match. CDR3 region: CASSTSPGTSGTGELFF. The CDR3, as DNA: TGCGCCAGCAGCACATCTCCCGGGACTAGCGGGACTGGGGAGCTGTTTTTT.

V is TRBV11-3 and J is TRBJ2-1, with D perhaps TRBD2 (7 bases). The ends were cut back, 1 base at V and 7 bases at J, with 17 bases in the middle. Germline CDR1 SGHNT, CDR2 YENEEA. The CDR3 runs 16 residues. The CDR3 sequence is CASSLGGGSAWNEQFF. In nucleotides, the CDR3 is TGTGCCAGCAGCTTAGGGGGGGGCAGCGCTTGGAATGAGCAGTTCTTC. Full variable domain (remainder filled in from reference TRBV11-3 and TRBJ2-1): EAGVVQSPRYKIIEKKQPVAFWCNPISGHNTLYWYLQNLGQGPELLIRYENEEAVDDSQLPKDRFSAERLKGVDSTLKIQPAELGDSAVYLCASSLGGGSAWNEQFFGPGTRLTVL.

The CDR3 DNA follows: TGTGCCAGCTCACCCTCGCCAGGGGGTGATGGCTACACCTTC. Translation: CASSPSPGGDGYTF. The chain is built from TRBV18 and TRBJ1-2; TRBD1 aligns across 7 bases. CDR1 and CDR2 from the germline V gene are KGHSH and LQKENI. With 3 bases clipped from V and 6 bases from J, the junction kept 7 bases outside the gene matches. There are 14 residues in the CDR3.

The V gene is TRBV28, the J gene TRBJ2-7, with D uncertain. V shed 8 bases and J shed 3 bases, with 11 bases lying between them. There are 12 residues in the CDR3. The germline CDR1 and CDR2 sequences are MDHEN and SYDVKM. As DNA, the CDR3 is TGTGCCAGCTCGGAAAGAGGCTACGAGCAGTACTTC. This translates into CASSERGYEQYF.